These 21 T cell receptor beta chains originate from one sample sequenced in a study of identical twins. TCRdb used MiXCR to reprocess the 5' RACE reads, holding one entry per CDR3 protein. The table lists about 190,000 distinct CDR3 sequences, approximately 15% of them singletons, with over 35% in the top ten. The same data also went into a second study, on T cells expressing NK-cell markers.

Sequencing was done on a sample of CD8+ T cells sorted from blood. These receptors came from a woman between 18 and 30 years old in good health.

This sequence joins TRBV7-9 and TRBJ2-5; TRBD1 agrees at 8 bases. The CDR3 extends over 15 amino acids. The germline V gene has CDR1 SEHNR and CDR2 FQNEAQ (reference sequence). Trimming took 1 base from V and 4 from J; bases not matched to a gene: 5. CDR3: CASSLVQGDLETQYF. The DNA of the CDR3 is TGTGCCAGCAGCTTAGTACAGGGGGATTTAGAGACCCAGTACTTC.

This clonotype has more than one count but fewer than ten. V is TRBV4-1 and J is TRBJ2-7, with D perhaps matching TRBD1 (6 bases). Germline V gives CDR1 MGHRA, CDR2 YSYEKL. Trimming shortened V by 0 bases and J by 2 bases, and 11 bases separated the two germline ends. The CDR3 sequence is 15 residues long. CDR3 sequence: CASSQEVRGPYEQYF. The CDR3 nucleotides are TGCGCCAGCAGCCAAGAAGTCAGGGGCCCCTACGAGCAGTACTTC.

This clonotype was recorded a few times. The rearrangement links TRBV25-1 to TRBJ2-7; maybe TRBD1 (5 bases). Per germline, CDR1 MGHDK and CDR2 SYGVNS. V lost 3 bases to trimming and J lost 4 bases, with 10 bases between them. CDR3 length: 13 residues. The CDR3, as DNA: TGTGCCAGCAGTGAGCAGGGATATTACGAGCAGTACTTC. Translated: CASSEQGYYEQYF.

This chain links TRBV11-2 with TRBJ1-2; no firm D call. This CDR3 contains 14 residues. V was pared by 0 bases and J by 8 bases, with 13 bases between. Germline CDR1 is SGHAT and CDR2 is FQNNGV. CDR3: CASSLELNRRGYTF. In DNA form, the CDR3 reads TGTGCCAGCAGCTTAGAATTAAACAGACGGGGCTACACCTTC.

This chain links TRBV5-1 with TRBJ2-7, with a tentative D call TRBD1 (6 bases). Trimming left V 0 bases short and J 3 bases short, with 16 bases between. Germline V CDR1 and CDR2: SGHRS, YFSETQ. CDR3 length: 16 residues. This CDR3 is CASSLAESGAIYEQYF. The CDR3 region has the DNA TGCGCCAGCAGCTTGGCCGAGTCAGGGGCAATCTACGAGCAGTACTTC. Filled out from reference TRBV5-1 and TRBJ2-7, the complete variable domain reads KAGVTQTPRYLIKTRGQQVTLSCSPISGHRSVSWYQQTPGQGLQFLFEYFSETQRNKGNFPGRFSGRQFSNSRSEMNVSTLELGDSALYLCASSLAESGAIYEQYFGPGTRLTVT.

The chain uses TRBV12-3 or TRBV12-4 and TRBJ1-2; D call uncertain. Trimming pared 4 bases from V and 4 bases from J, leaving 16 bases between. The CDR3 spans 15 residues. The CDR3 is CASSSPRAGAYGYTF. The CDR3 nucleotides read TGTGCCAGCAGTTCCCCCCGGGCAGGAGCCTATGGCTACACCTTC.

The rearrangement joins TRBV6-2 or TRBV6-3 to TRBJ2-2; possibly TRBD1 for D (5 bases). V gave up 3 bases and J gave up 4 bases, with 12 bases separating them. The CDR3 contains 15 residues. Germline CDR1 MNHEY, CDR2 SVGEGT. This CDR3 reads CASSYLGEVTGELFF. DNA of the CDR3: TGTGCCAGCAGTTATCTAGGGGAAGTCACCGGGGAGCTGTTTTTT.

This clonotype was seen a few times. This chain links TRBV7-9 with TRBJ2-7; D unclear. CDR1 and CDR2 from the germline V gene are SEHNR and FQNEAQ (reference sequence). The CDR3 length is 15 residues. V was cut by 1 base and J by 0 bases, with 10 bases left in between. In nucleotides, the CDR3 is TGTGCCAGCAGCTTAGGGTCAGGAGTCTCCTACGAGCAGTACTTC. This translates into CASSLGSGVSYEQYF.

The chain employs TRBV9 and TRBJ2-1; 10 nucleotides match TRBD2. There are 17 residues in the CDR3. The V gene end was trimmed by 0 bases and the J gene end by 4 bases; junction bases not matched to a gene: 7. The germline V gene has CDR1 SGDLS and CDR2 YYNGEE. CDR3: CASSVGGLAGVYNEQFF. The CDR3 region has the DNA TGTGCCAGCAGCGTAGGAGGGCTAGCGGGGGTATACAATGAGCAGTTCTTC.

This clonotype has more than one count but fewer than ten. The V and J genes are TRBV27 and TRBJ2-7, with D possibly TRBD1 on 5 matching bases. Trimming cost V 4 bases and J 3 bases, with 16 bases left between them. The CDR3 covers 15 residues. In germline, CDR1 is MNHEY, CDR2 SMNVEV (reference sequence). The CDR3 DNA follows: TGTGCCAGCAGTTCACGCGAGAAAAGGGGCTACGAGCAGTACTTC. As protein: CASSSREKRGYEQYF.

This sequence joins TRBV6-4 and TRBJ2-1, with 9 bases aligning to TRBD1. V shed 10 bases, J shed 0 bases, and the junction held 16 bases outside the gene matches. Germline V gene sequence: CDR1 MRHNA, CDR2 SNTAGT. The CDR3 is made up of 18 amino acids. The CDR3 region has the DNA TGTGCCATCAGGAGGACAGGGGACAGGAAAAGCTCCTACAATGAGCAGTTCTTC. This encodes CAIRRTGDRKSSYNEQFF.

The chain combines TRBV11-2 with TRBJ2-1; D call uncertain. V gave up 3 bases and J gave up 0 bases, with 6 bases separating them. Germline CDR1 is SGHAT and CDR2 is FQNNGV. This CDR3 comprises 14 residues. Here the CDR3 reads CASSFRFSYNEQFF. The CDR3 DNA reads as TGTGCCAGCAGCTTCCGCTTCTCCTACAATGAGCAGTTCTTC.

This clonotype was detected once. V is TRBV7-9 and J is TRBJ2-5; D uncertain. The V end lost 7 bases, the J end lost 4 bases, and 16 bases lay between the germline ends. Germline values: CDR1 SEHNR, CDR2 FQNEAQ (reference sequence). The CDR3 extends over 14 amino acids. Written as DNA, the CDR3 is TGTGCCAGCACCGGACCGCTAGACCCAGAGACCCAGTACTTC. This sequence encodes CASTGPLDPETQYF.

There are a few counts of this clonotype. This chain joins TRBV20-1 and TRBJ1-2; D is uncertain. Trimming removed 4 bases at V and 8 bases at J, with 11 bases between. Germline V gives CDR1 DFQATT, CDR2 SNEGSKA (reference sequence). This CDR3 spans 11 amino acids. The CDR3 DNA is TGCAGTGCTACCCACACGGGCGGCTACACCTTC. Residues: CSATHTGGYTF.

The gene calls are TRBV6-2 or TRBV6-3 and TRBJ1-2; D remains unclear. The germline V gene has CDR1 MNHEY and CDR2 SVGEGT. The CDR3 loop spans 14 amino acids. V dropped 2 bases and J dropped 6 bases, with 13 bases sitting between them. The CDR3 DNA is TGTGCCAGCAGTTACACAACGCTAAAGGATGGCTACACCTTC. Its protein is CASSYTTLKDGYTF.

J is TRBJ2-7 and V is TRBV27; D possibly corresponds to TRBD1 (5 bases). This CDR3 spans 13 amino acids. In germline, CDR1 is MNHEY, CDR2 SMNVEV (reference sequence). Trimming cost V 3 bases and J 5 bases, with 11 bases left between them. CDR3 DNA sequence: TGTGCCAGCAGTTTTAGGGGATACGACGAGCAGTACTTC. Its protein is CASSFRGYDEQYF.

The J gene is TRBJ1-3, the V gene TRBV20-1; D is undetermined. V lost 0 bases, J lost 8 bases, and 8 bases lay in between. The CDR3 is 12 amino acids. The germline V gene has CDR1 DFQATT and CDR2 SNEGSKA (reference sequence). The CDR3: CSARDKNYTIYF. The CDR3 DNA reads as TGCAGTGCTAGAGATAAGAACTACACCATATATTTT.

This clonotype appeared a few times. The rearrangement uses TRBV7-9 and TRBJ2-6; D uncertain. The ends were cut back, 8 bases at V and 0 bases at J, with 8 bases in the middle. Per the germline V gene, CDR1 is SEHNR and CDR2 is FQNEAQ (reference sequence). The CDR3 extends over 14 amino acids. The CDR3 region has the DNA TGTGCCAGCCACAACAACTCTGGGGCCAACGTCCTGACTTTC. Its translation: CASHNNSGANVLTF.

This clonotype was observed a few times. This chain links TRBV14 with TRBJ2-1; the D is unclear. Germline V CDR1 and CDR2: SGHDN, FVKESK. The CDR3 extends over 11 amino acids. V shed 8 bases and J shed 4 bases, with 6 bases lying between them. The chain's CDR3 is CASAAYNEQFF. Here the CDR3 DNA reads TGTGCCAGCGCGGCATACAATGAGCAGTTCTTC.

This clonotype showed up many times. The V and J genes are TRBV27 and TRBJ2-1, with 7 bases lining up with TRBD2. The trim removed 1 base at V and 10 bases at J, leaving 10 bases unmatched. Germline V lookup: CDR1 MNHEY, CDR2 SMNVEV (reference sequence). The CDR3 consists of 15 residues. This chain's CDR3 is CASSLYQRGVGEQFF. The CDR3 bases are TGTGCCAGCAGTTTATACCAGCGGGGAGTGGGAGAGCAGTTCTTC.

This clonotype appeared a few times. The chain recombines TRBV20-1 with TRBJ2-1; no reliable D call. The ends were cut back, 5 bases at V and 9 bases at J, with 11 bases in the middle. The CDR3 runs to 11 residues. The V gene's germline CDR1 is DFQATT and CDR2 SNEGSKA (reference sequence). The CDR3 here is CSAYYESEQFF. The CDR3 nucleotides are TGCAGTGCTTACTACGAAAGTGAGCAGTTCTTC.